This TCR beta chain is from a study of cytotoxic CD8 clonotypes in ibrutinib-treated CLL. General study results and limits: At the start, clonality exceeded age-matched healthy donors and followed circulating CD8+ T-cell counts. Sustained-remission and progressing patients had different sampling times.

Comment on this clone: Its antigen is not known.

Deep sequencing aimed at 1 in 200,000 to 1 in 1 million T cells' resolution. Clones were sequenced by immunoSEQ multiplex PCR, and TCRdb holds only the in-frame ones, with some missing. The table includes some 150,000 clones, approximately 80% detected once. Germline loops: CDR1 SGHTA, CDR2 FQGNSA. CDR3 length: 15 amino acids. V lost 1 base, J lost 2 bases, and 11 bases lay in between. The sequenced sample was PBMCs, obtained after 12 months of ibrutinib treatment. The receptor was isolated from a human donor with chronic lymphocytic leukemia. This chain connects TRBV7-2 to TRBJ1-1; the D is unclear. The CDR3 is CASSLVPGPNTEAFF. Here the CDR3 DNA reads TGTGCCAGCAGCTTAGTTCCCGGTCCTAACACTGAAGCTTTCTTT.